This T cell receptor (beta chain) comes out of a study of PD-L1 blockade in urothelial cancer. Study information: Patients initiated atezolizumab around 2014 at 1,200 mg intravenously every 3 weeks.

Measured with immunoSEQ multiplex PCR; TCRdb has only the in-frame clones, and not every one. The profile shows 25,000 to 40,000 clones, 80% to 90% of them singletons. Locally advanced or metastatic urothelial carcinoma affected all patients. Per germline, CDR1 MNHEY and CDR2 SMNVEV (reference sequence). The V and J ends lost 2 bases and 1 base respectively, with 12 bases between them. The CDR3 extends over 15 amino acids. The material was PBMCs, obtained around atezolizumab (anti-PD-L1) treatment. V gene TRBV27 combines with J gene TRBJ2-7, with D perhaps TRBD2 (6 bases). The receptor comes from a man aged 55 to 70 with urothelial cancer. CDR3 coding DNA: TGTGCCAGCAGTTTACGATTCGGGACTTCCTACGAGCAGTACTTC. Its translation: CASSLRFGTSYEQYF.